These T cell receptor beta chains were read from a single sample in a study of blood T cell repertoires in COVID-19. Assay: immunoSEQ multiplex PCR; the TCRdb copy retains only in-frame clones and omits some. The top ten clones hold 8% to 9.5% of a sample with a few hundred thousand clones, 84% of them seen once. Sequencing was done on a sample of peripheral blood. The receptors come from a human donor in a cohort sampled during active COVID-19. Each CDR3 is given with its conserved first and last residue. The D gene is left open where the match is weak. Size is omitted from some rows. Given values are once, few, many or a class for expanded clones.

14 . TRBJ2-7 . TRBV19 CASSVTGSTYEQYF TGTGCCAGTAGTGTCACAGGGTCAACCTACGAGCAGTACTTC
14 . TRBJ2-3 . TRBV11-3 CASSLESGSDTQYF TGTGCCAGCAGCTTAGAGTCGGGATCAGATACGCAGTATTTT
15 . TRBJ2-5 . TRBV29-1 CSVEDLAGNQETQYF TGCAGCGTTGAAGATTTGGCAGGCAACCAAGAGACCCAGTACTTC
15 . TRBJ1-1 . TRBV5-6 CASSLVRVRGTEAFF TGTGCCAGCAGCTTGGTCAGGGTGAGAGGCACTGAAGCTTTCTTT
14 . TRBJ2-7 TRBD2 TRBV3-1/TRBV3-2 CASSHNSGGGEQYF TGTGCCAGCAGCCATAACTCCGGCGGGGGCGAGCAGTACTTC
14 . TRBJ2-3 . TRBV5-1 CASSGGLSTDTQYF TGCGCCAGCAGCGGGGGACTGAGCACAGATACGCAGTATTTT
15 . TRBJ1-5 . TRBV7-9 CASSPKGGSSQPQHF TGTGCCAGCAGCCCAAAGGGGGGGTCTAGTCAGCCCCAGCATTTT
16 . TRBJ2-5 TRBD2 TRBV5-4 CASSLVSGGPQETQYF TGTGCCAGCAGCTTGGTTAGCGGGGGGCCCCAAGAGACCCAGTACTTC
13 . TRBJ2-6 . TRBV19 CASSPGLLNVLTF TGTGCCAGTAGTCCGGGACTGCTGAACGTCCTGACTTTC
13 . TRBJ1-2 . TRBV6-5 CASRVDSHYGYTF TGTGCCAGCAGGGTTGACAGTCACTATGGCTACACCTTC
17 . TRBJ2-7 TRBD2 TRBV29-1 CSVGSGPSGRASYEQYF TGCAGCGTGGGATCGGGCCCTAGCGGGAGGGCCTCATACGAGCAGTACTTC
17 . TRBJ1-3 . TRBV5-6 CASSLVLDGSSGNTIYF TGTGCCAGCAGCTTGGTCCTGGACGGGAGCTCTGGAAACACCATATATTTT
15 . TRBJ2-3 . TRBV28 CASSPRAIFTDTQYF TGTGCCAGCAGTCCCCGAGCCATCTTCACAGATACGCAGTATTTT
17 . TRBJ2-6 . TRBV7-2 CASSLDPRGSGANVLTF TGTGCCAGCAGCTTAGACCCCCGAGGCTCTGGGGCCAACGTCCTGACTTTC
13 . TRBJ2-5 . TRBV29-1 CSVDLGRGETQYF TGCAGCGTTGATCTGGGGCGTGGAGAGACCCAGTACTTC
14 . TRBJ1-2 . TRBV5-1 CASSPTTGPYGYTF TGCGCCAGCAGCCCCACGACAGGCCCCTATGGCTACACCTTC
17 . TRBJ2-5 TRBD2 TRBV9 CASSAQTYGLDQETQYF TGTGCCAGCAGCGCGCAGACATACGGACTAGACCAAGAGACCCAGTACTTC
13 . TRBJ2-5 . TRBV18 CASSPGLKETQYF TGTGCCAGCTCACCGGGGCTAAAAGAGACCCAGTACTTC
15 once TRBJ1-3 . TRBV19 CASSSGTFSGNTIYF TGTGCCAGTAGTTCGGGTACTTTCTCTGGAAACACCATATATTTT
13 . TRBJ1-2 TRBD1 TRBV7-9 CASSFAGGDGYTF TGTGCCAGCAGCTTCGCAGGGGGTGATGGCTACACCTTC
14 . TRBJ2-4 TRBD1 TRBV6-2/TRBV6-3 CASSSGQGASIQYF TGTGCCAGCAGTAGCGGACAGGGGGCCAGCATTCAGTACTTC